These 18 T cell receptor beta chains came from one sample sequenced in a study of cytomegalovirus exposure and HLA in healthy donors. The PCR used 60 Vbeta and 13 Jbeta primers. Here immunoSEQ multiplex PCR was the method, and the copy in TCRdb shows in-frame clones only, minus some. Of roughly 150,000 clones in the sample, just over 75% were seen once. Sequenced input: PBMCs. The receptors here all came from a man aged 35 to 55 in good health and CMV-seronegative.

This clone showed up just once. The CDR3 here is CASTRDRRGETQYF. In DNA, the CDR3 is TGTGCCAGCACCCGGGACCGCCGGGGGGAGACCCAGTACTTC. The chain has TRBV2 and TRBJ2-5; tentative D call: TRBD2 (6 bases). The CDR3 length is 14 residues. V lost 7 bases to trimming and J lost 5 bases, with 17 bases between them. Germline CDR1 is SNHLY and CDR2 is FYNNEI.

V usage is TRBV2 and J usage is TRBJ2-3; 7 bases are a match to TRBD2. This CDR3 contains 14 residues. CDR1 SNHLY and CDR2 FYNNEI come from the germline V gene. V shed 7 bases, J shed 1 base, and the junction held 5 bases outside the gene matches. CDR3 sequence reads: CASTSSGRTDTQYF. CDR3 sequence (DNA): TGTGCCAGCACGTCTAGCGGACGCACAGATACGCAGTATTTT.

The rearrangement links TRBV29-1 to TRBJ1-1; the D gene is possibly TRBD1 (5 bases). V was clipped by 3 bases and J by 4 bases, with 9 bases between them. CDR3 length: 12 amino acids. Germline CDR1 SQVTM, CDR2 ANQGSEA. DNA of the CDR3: TGCAGCGTTGACCCCGGGGGCACTGAAGCTTTCTTT. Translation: CSVDPGGTEAFF.

CDR3 in amino acids: CASSLNSGGVEGGYTF. The CDR3 nucleotides read TGCGCCAGCAGCTTGAACTCTGGGGGCGTCGAGGGTGGCTACACCTTC. The chain combines TRBV5-1 with TRBJ1-2; a weak D match, TRBD1 (6 bases). Trimming took off 1 base at V and 7 bases at J, with 20 bases between the two ends. Germline V gives CDR1 SGHRS, CDR2 YFSETQ. The CDR3 loop spans 16 amino acids.

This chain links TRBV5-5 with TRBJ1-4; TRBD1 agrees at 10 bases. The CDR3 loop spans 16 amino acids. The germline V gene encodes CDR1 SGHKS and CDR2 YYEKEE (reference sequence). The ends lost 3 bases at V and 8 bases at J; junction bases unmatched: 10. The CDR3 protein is CASSSRTGGGQEKLFF. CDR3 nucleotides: TGTGCCAGCAGCTCCCGGACAGGGGGTGGCCAAGAAAAACTGTTTTTT.

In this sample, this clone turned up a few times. CDR3 sequence reads: CASSIGTGGTTDTQYF. The CDR3 nucleotides are TGTGCCAGCAGCATCGGGACAGGGGGGACTACAGATACGCAGTATTTT. The rearrangement links TRBV7-6 to TRBJ2-3, with 11 nucleotides matching TRBD1. Germline lookup yields CDR1 SGHVS and CDR2 FNYEAQ. The J segment lost 3 bases and the V segment lost 5 bases, leaving 7 bases of the junction unmatched. The length of the CDR3 is 16 residues. Variable domain in full (rest from reference TRBV7-6 and TRBJ2-3): GAGVSQSPRYKVTKRGQDVALRCDPISGHVSLYWYRQALGQGPEFLTYFNYEAQQDKSGLPNDRFSAERPEGSISTLTIQRTEQRDSAMYRCASSIGTGGTTDTQYFGPGTRLTVL.

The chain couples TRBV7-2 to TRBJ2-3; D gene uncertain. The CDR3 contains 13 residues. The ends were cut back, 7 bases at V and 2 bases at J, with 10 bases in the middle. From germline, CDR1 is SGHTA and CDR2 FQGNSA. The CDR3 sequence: CASTLLVTDTQYF. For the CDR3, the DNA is TGTGCCAGCACCCTCCTCGTCACAGATACGCAGTATTTT.

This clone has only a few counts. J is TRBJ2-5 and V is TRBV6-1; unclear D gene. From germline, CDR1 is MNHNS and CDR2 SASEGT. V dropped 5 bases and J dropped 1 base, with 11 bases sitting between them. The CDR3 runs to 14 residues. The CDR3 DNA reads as TGTGCCAGCAGTCAGCAGCGTTTCCAAGAGACCCAGTACTTC. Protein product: CASSQQRFQETQYF.

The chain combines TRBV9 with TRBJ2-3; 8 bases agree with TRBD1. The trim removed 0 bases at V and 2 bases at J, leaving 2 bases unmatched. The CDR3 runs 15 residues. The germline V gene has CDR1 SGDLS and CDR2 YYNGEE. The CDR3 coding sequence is TGTGCCAGCAGCGTAGGGACAGGGTTCACAGATACGCAGTATTTT. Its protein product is CASSVGTGFTDTQYF.

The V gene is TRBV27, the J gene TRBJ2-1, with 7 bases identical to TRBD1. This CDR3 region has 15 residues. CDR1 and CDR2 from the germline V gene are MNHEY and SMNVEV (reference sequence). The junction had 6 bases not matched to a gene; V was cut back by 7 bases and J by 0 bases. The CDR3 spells CASTPGQSSYNEQFF. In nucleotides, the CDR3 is TGTGCCAGCACCCCGGGACAGAGCTCCTACAATGAGCAGTTCTTC.

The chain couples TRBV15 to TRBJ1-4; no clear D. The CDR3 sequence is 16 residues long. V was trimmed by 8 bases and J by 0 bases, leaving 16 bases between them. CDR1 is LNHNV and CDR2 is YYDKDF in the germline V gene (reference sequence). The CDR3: CATLRGGSATNEKLFF. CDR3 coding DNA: TGTGCCACCCTCAGAGGAGGGAGCGCAACTAATGAAAAACTGTTTTTT.

The chain's CDR3 is CASSIDSGSGNTIYF. CDR3 DNA sequence: TGTGCCAGTAGTATAGACTCCGGCTCTGGAAACACCATATATTTT. The chain employs TRBV19 and TRBJ1-3; no definite D call. This CDR3 is 15 amino acids long. Trimming removed 0 bases at V and 0 bases at J, with 6 bases between. Germline V lookup: CDR1 LNHDA, CDR2 SQIVND (reference sequence).

CDR3 nucleotide sequence: TGTGCCAGCAGGGACAGGGGGGAGGTCACTGAAGCTTTCTTT. Its protein is CASRDRGEVTEAFF. The chain carries TRBV7-3 and TRBJ1-1, with TRBD1 matching over 10 bases. V trimming: 6 bases; J trimming: 4 bases; junction bases outside the gene matches: 5. The CDR3 is 14 amino acids. Germline lookup yields CDR1 SGHTA and CDR2 FQGTGA.

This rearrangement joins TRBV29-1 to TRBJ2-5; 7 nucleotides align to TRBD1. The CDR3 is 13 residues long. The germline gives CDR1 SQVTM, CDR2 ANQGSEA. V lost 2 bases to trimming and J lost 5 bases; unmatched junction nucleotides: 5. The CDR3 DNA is TGCAGCGTTGAAAGAGGGGGCGAGGAGACCCAGTACTTC. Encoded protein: CSVERGGEETQYF. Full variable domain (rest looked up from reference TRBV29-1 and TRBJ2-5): SAVISQKPSRDICQRGTSLTIQCQVDSQVTMMFWYRQQPGQSLTLIATANQGSEATYESGFVIDKFPISRPNLTFSTLTVSNMSPEDSSIYLCSVERGGEETQYFGPGTRLLVL.

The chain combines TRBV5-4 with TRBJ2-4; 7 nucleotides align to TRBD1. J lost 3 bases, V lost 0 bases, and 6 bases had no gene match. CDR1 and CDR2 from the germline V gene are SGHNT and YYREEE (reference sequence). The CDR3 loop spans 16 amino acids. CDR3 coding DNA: TGTGCCAGCAGCTTGGCCCCCCGGGACAGCAAAAACATTCAGTACTTC. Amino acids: CASSLAPRDSKNIQYF. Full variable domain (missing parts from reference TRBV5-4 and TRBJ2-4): ETGVTQSPTHLIKTRGQQVTLRCSSQSGHNTVSWYQQALGQGPQFIFQYYREEENGRGNFPPRFSGLQFPNYSSELNVNALELDDSALYLCASSLAPRDSKNIQYFGAGTRLSVL.

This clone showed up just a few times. CDR3 nucleotides: TGTGCCATCAGTGGGATCCCGACAGGGGACAATGAGCAGTTCTTC. Translating gives CAISGIPTGDNEQFF. The V call is TRBV10-3, the J call TRBJ2-1; 8 bases are shared with TRBD1. The CDR3 runs to 15 residues. Trimming cost V 4 bases and J 5 bases; bases outside gene matches: 7. CDR1 is ENHRY, CDR2 SYGVKD, per germline.

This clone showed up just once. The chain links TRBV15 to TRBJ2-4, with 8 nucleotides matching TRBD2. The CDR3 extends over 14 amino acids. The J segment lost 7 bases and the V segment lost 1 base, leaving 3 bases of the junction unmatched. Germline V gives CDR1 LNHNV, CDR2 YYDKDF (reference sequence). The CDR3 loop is CATSRGTSSNIQYF. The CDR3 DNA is TGTGCCACCAGCAGAGGGACTAGCAGCAACATTCAGTACTTC. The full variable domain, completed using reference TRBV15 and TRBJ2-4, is DAMVIQNPRYQVTQFGKPVTLSCSQTLNHNVMYWYQQKSSQAPKLLFHYYDKDFNNEADTPDNFQSRRPNTSFCFLDIRSPGLGDTAMYLCATSRGTSSNIQYFGAGTRLSVL.

The CDR3: CASIGTGLGEQYF. CDR3 bases: TGTGCCAGCATTGGGACAGGGCTCGGCGAGCAGTACTTC. The gene calls are TRBV2 and TRBJ2-7; 9 bases match TRBD1. The CDR3 runs to 13 residues. Trimming at V came to 7 bases and at J to 6 bases, leaving 7 bases not matched to a gene. Germline CDR1 reads SNHLY; CDR2 reads FYNNEI.